This TCR beta chain was found in a study of technical replicates of blood from a few donors. The CDR3 totals 15 residues. CDR1 SGHAT and CDR2 FQNNGV come from the germline V gene. The germline V and J ends were trimmed by 0 bases and 4 bases, with 10 bases remaining between them. Sequenced by immunoSEQ multiplex PCR; TCRdb stores in-frame clones only, minus some. The sample lists tens of thousands of clones; approximately 96% were seen once. This clone was detected once. The TCR sequence derives from a human donor in good health. V usage is TRBV11-2 and J usage is TRBJ1-5, with TRBD1 as a possible D gene (5 bases). Sequencing was carried out using T cells isolated from PBMCs. The CDR3 region is CASSLDAGRNQPQHF. The CDR3, as DNA: TGTGCCAGCAGCTTAGATGCAGGGAGGAATCAGCCCCAGCATTTT.